Following are 28 T cell receptor beta chains from one sample sequenced in a study of control samples from healthy donors and cancer patients. Libraries were prepared by immunoSEQ multiplex PCR; TCRdb keeps only in-frame clonotypes and omits some of them. The data show 210,000 or so clones, 91% seen once. Sequences were obtained from blood. The receptors come from a man aged 25 to 45 in good health.

The V and J genes are TRBV5-1 and TRBJ1-2; D possibly corresponds to TRBD1 (5 bases). Between the trimmed V and J ends, which lost 5 bases and 8 bases, there was a span of 13 bases. The CDR3 runs 12 residues. CDR1 and CDR2 (germline): SGHRS, YFSETQ. The CDR3 protein is CASSARKGGYTF. The CDR3 DNA reads as TGCGCCAGCAGTGCCCGAAAGGGGGGCTACACCTTC.

This chain links TRBV7-2 with TRBJ2-7, with 8 nucleotides matching TRBD1. V lost 1 base, J lost 2 bases, and 4 bases stayed unmatched. CDR1 SGHTA and CDR2 FQGNSA come from the germline V gene. This CDR3 is 15 amino acids long. The DNA of the CDR3 is TGTGCCAGCAGCTTAGAACAGGGGGGAACCTACGAGCAGTACTTC. Translated: CASSLEQGGTYEQYF.

The chain links TRBV6-2 or TRBV6-3 to TRBJ2-1; the match to TRBD2 covers 8 bases. The V gene's germline CDR1 is MNHEY and CDR2 SVGEGT. The CDR3 runs to 13 residues. J was trimmed by 6 bases and V by 5 bases; bases with no gene match: 3. CDR3 in amino acids: CASSPGGANEQFF. As DNA, the CDR3 is TGTGCCAGCAGTCCGGGGGGGGCCAATGAGCAGTTCTTC.

CDR3 residues: CASSEWAVNYGYTF. CDR3 bases: TGTGCCAGCAGTGAATGGGCAGTGAACTATGGCTACACCTTC. This chain connects TRBV25-1 to TRBJ1-2; D uncertain. The V gene's germline CDR1 is MGHDK and CDR2 SYGVNS. Trimming took off 1 base at V and 2 bases at J, with 8 bases between the two ends. CDR3 size: 14 residues.

The genes are TRBV9 and TRBJ1-1; tentative D call: TRBD1 (5 bases). The germline CDR1 and CDR2 sequences are SGDLS and YYNGEE. With 2 bases removed from V and 1 base from J, the gap between germline ends came to 12 bases. This CDR3 contains 15 residues. CDR3 DNA: TGTGCCAGCAGCGTTCATGGGGCCTCGAACACTGAAGCTTTCTTT. Its protein product is CASSVHGASNTEAFF.

The rearrangement uses TRBV3-1 (or the pseudogene TRBV3-2) and TRBJ1-6, with TRBD1 matching 9 bases. The CDR3 is 15 amino acids. The germline V gene encodes CDR1 LGHDT and CDR2 YNNKEL (reference sequence). V was pared by 4 bases and J by 8 bases, with 6 bases of the junction left unmatched. The CDR3 nucleotides read TGTGCCAGCAGCCTAGCACAGGGGGCTGATTCACCCCTCCACTTT. It encodes CASSLAQGADSPLHF.

V gene TRBV6-5 combines with J gene TRBJ1-6; tentative D call: TRBD1 (5 bases). The CDR3 is 14 residues long. CDR1 and CDR2 (germline): MNHEY, SVGAGI. V lost 11 bases and J 15 bases, leaving 26 bases between the germline ends. CDR3 loop: CAVYSGGNVFNLHF. The CDR3 DNA sequence: TGTGCCGTATATAGTGGGGGGAATGTTTTTAACCTCCACTTT.

This clone has a single count. V is TRBV18 and J is TRBJ2-5; no clear D. This CDR3 has 14 residues. The V gene lost 0 bases and the J gene lost 2 bases, with 7 bases spanning the gap. Germline-derived CDR1 and CDR2 are KGHSH and LQKENI. The CDR3 reads CASSPPSKQETQYF. The DNA for the CDR3 is TGTGCCAGCTCACCACCGAGTAAACAAGAGACCCAGTACTTC.

For this clone: This may come from a read error, since a much larger clone is one base off. The rearrangement uses TRBV7-9 and TRBJ1-1; 7 nucleotides align to TRBD1. Germline-derived CDR1 and CDR2 are SEHNR and FQNEAQ (reference sequence). This CDR3 spans 13 amino acids. V shed 5 bases and J 1 base; nucleotides not matched to a gene: 1. CDR3 residues: CASSRQGNTEAFF. CDR3 sequence (DNA): TGTGCCAGCAGCAGACAGGGGAACACTGAAGCTTTCTTT.

The CDR3 region is CASSLGLSRGVTGELFF. DNA of the CDR3: TGTGCCAGCAGCTTAGGGCTAAGCAGGGGAGTAACCGGGGAGCTGTTTTTT. V gene TRBV11-3 combines with J gene TRBJ2-2, with D tentatively TRBD1 (6 bases). The CDR3 length is 17 residues. The germline CDR1 and CDR2 sequences are SGHNT and YENEEA. Trimming pared 1 base from V and 5 bases from J, leaving 17 bases between.

This clone was detected only once. The rearrangement links TRBV6-6 to TRBJ1-1; D perhaps matches TRBD1 (5 bases). V was pared by 2 bases and J by 4 bases, with 11 bases between. The CDR3 length is 14 residues. Germline CDR1 and CDR2: MNHNY and SVGAGI (reference sequence). The chain's CDR3 is CASSYRGLGTEAFF. The CDR3 region has the DNA TGTGCCAGCAGTTACCGGGGGTTGGGCACTGAAGCTTTCTTT.

V and J are TRBV5-1 and TRBJ2-5, with 7 bases that match TRBD2. The V gene end was trimmed by 5 bases and the J gene end by 0 bases; junction bases not matched to a gene: 7. Germline V lookup: CDR1 SGHRS, CDR2 YFSETQ. The CDR3 is made up of 15 amino acids. The CDR3 DNA reads as TGCGCCAGCAGTTACGGGACTACAAACCAAGAGACCCAGTACTTC. Its translation: CASSYGTTNQETQYF.

The rearrangement uses TRBV2 and TRBJ2-7, with 8 bases aligning to TRBD1. V trimming: 10 bases; J trimming: 7 bases; junction bases outside the gene matches: 12. The CDR3 consists of 13 residues. CDR1 is SNHLY, CDR2 FYNNEI, per germline. CDR3: CATKRTGSREQYF. CDR3 DNA sequence: TGTGCCACCAAAAGGACAGGGTCCCGGGAGCAGTACTTC.

This clone appeared a single time. The CDR3 loop is CAWSVTGGYGYTF. Written as DNA, the CDR3 is TGTGCCTGGAGTGTGACAGGAGGCTATGGCTACACCTTC. V is TRBV30 and J is TRBJ1-2; tentative D call: TRBD1 (6 bases). CDR1 GTSNPN and CDR2 SVGIG come from the germline V gene (reference sequence). The ends were cut back, 0 bases at V and 4 bases at J, with 9 bases in the middle. The CDR3 has 13 residues.

This chain links TRBV4-1 with TRBJ2-3, with 7 bases lining up with TRBD2. Germline V gene sequence: CDR1 MGHRA, CDR2 YSYEKL. This CDR3 has 16 amino acids. The junction had 9 bases not matched to a gene; V was cut back by 0 bases and J by 6 bases. Here the CDR3 DNA reads TGCGCCAGCAGCCAAGAAGGGAGGGGACCAACCGATACGCAGTATTTT. Residues: CASSQEGRGPTDTQYF.

The CDR3 DNA follows: TGTGCCAGCAGCTTGGCTCTGTCCTCTAATGAAAAACTGTTTTTT. Residues: CASSLALSSNEKLFF. V and J are TRBV5-6 and TRBJ1-4, with unresolved D. Trimming shortened V by 0 bases and J by 3 bases, and 9 bases separated the two germline ends. CDR1 is SGHDT and CDR2 is YYEEEE in the germline V gene. The CDR3 is 15 amino acids.

This clone was seen a few times. The genes are TRBV10-3 and TRBJ1-6; D gene uncertain. Germline values: CDR1 ENHRY, CDR2 SYGVKD. Trimming took off 2 bases at V and 7 bases at J, with 9 bases between the two ends. This CDR3 comprises 14 residues. DNA of the CDR3: TGTGCCATCAGTGAGGTCCCTAGGAATTCACCCCTCCACTTT. Encoded protein: CAISEVPRNSPLHF.

This clone was seen just once. The chain has TRBV11-3 and TRBJ2-1; 7 nucleotides agree with TRBD2. CDR3 length equals 14 residues. CDR1 is SGHNT and CDR2 is YENEEA in the germline V gene. Trimming took 5 bases from V and 9 from J; bases not matched to a gene: 10. CDR3 loop: CASSPGGSTGEQFF. The DNA for the CDR3 is TGTGCCAGCAGCCCGGGAGGCTCCACGGGTGAGCAGTTCTTC.

V and J are TRBV2 and TRBJ1-2; D unclear. Germline CDR1 reads SNHLY; CDR2 reads FYNNEI. Trimming stripped 2 bases from V and 4 bases from J, with 14 bases between. The CDR3 extends over 15 amino acids. CDR3 residues: CASSEWSGSLYGYTF. Here the CDR3 DNA reads TGTGCCAGCAGTGAATGGAGCGGTTCCCTCTATGGCTACACCTTC.

This clone was seen once. The V call is TRBV7-9, the J call TRBJ2-4; tentative D call: TRBD2 (6 bases). CDR1 is SEHNR and CDR2 is FQNEAQ in the germline V gene (reference sequence). The CDR3 has 17 residues. V lost 5 bases and J 7 bases, leaving 24 bases between the germline ends. Here the CDR3 reads CASSASRETRQINIQYF. CDR3 coding DNA: TGTGCCAGCAGCGCCTCCCGGGAGACTAGACAAATCAACATTCAGTACTTC.

This clone has a count of ten or more. The chain joins TRBV29-1 to TRBJ1-2; the match to TRBD1 covers 8 bases. The ends lost 5 bases at V and 2 bases at J; junction bases unmatched: 7. CDR3 size: 14 residues. CDR1 is SQVTM and CDR2 is ANQGSEA in the germline V gene. CDR3 in amino acids: CSVQGDRTNYGYTF. Here the CDR3 DNA reads TGCAGCGTTCAAGGGGACAGGACCAACTATGGCTACACCTTC.

V gene TRBV2 combines with J gene TRBJ2-4, with D unclear. This CDR3 is 14 amino acids long. Trimming removed 2 bases at V and 1 base at J, with 6 bases between. Germline V lookup: CDR1 SNHLY, CDR2 FYNNEI. CDR3 sequence (DNA): TGTGCCAGCAGTGAAATGGTTGCCAAAAACATTCAGTACTTC. Protein product: CASSEMVAKNIQYF.

This clone is a singleton in its sample. V and J are TRBV27 and TRBJ1-2; the match to TRBD1 covers 11 bases. The germline CDR1 and CDR2 sequences are MNHEY and SMNVEV (reference sequence). J gave up 4 bases and V 6 bases, and 4 bases lay outside the gene matches. The CDR3 spans 14 residues. In nucleotides, the CDR3 is TGTGCCAGCAGGAGGACAGGGGGCCCCTATGGCTACACCTTC. Its translation: CASRRTGGPYGYTF.

This rearrangement joins TRBV29-1 to TRBJ2-1; TRBD2 matches 12 bases. The CDR3 has 16 residues. V lost 7 bases, J lost 5 bases, and 12 bases stayed unmatched. Germline V gene data show CDR1 as SQVTM and CDR2 as ANQGSEA. The CDR3 sequence: CSADTGLAGPHNEQFF. Written as DNA, the CDR3 is TGCAGCGCTGATACGGGACTAGCGGGTCCCCACAATGAGCAGTTCTTC.

The rearrangement links TRBV5-1 to TRBJ2-1; either TRBD1 or TRBD2 may supply D (5 bases each). The CDR3 loop spans 14 amino acids. Looked up from germline, CDR1 is SGHRS and CDR2 is YFSETQ. The germline V and J ends were trimmed by 0 bases and 6 bases, with 10 bases remaining between them. CDR3 in amino acids: CASSLGGTLNEQFF. The CDR3 coding sequence is TGCGCCAGCAGCTTGGGGGGGACCCTCAATGAGCAGTTCTTC.

The chain employs TRBV5-8 and TRBJ1-6, with D possibly TRBD1 on 5 matching bases. Trimming took 2 bases from V and 0 from J, leaving 9 bases between them. Germline values: CDR1 SGHTS, CDR2 YDEGEE. The length of the CDR3 is 16 residues. The CDR3 DNA sequence: TGTGCCAGCAGCTTCGGAGGGGTCTCCTATAATTCACCCCTCCACTTT. It specifies CASSFGGVSYNSPLHF.

The rearrangement links TRBV3-1 (or the pseudogene TRBV3-2) to TRBJ1-1; a possible D gene is TRBD1 (5 bases). V was pared by 2 bases and J by 6 bases, with 13 bases between. Germline V gene lookup returns CDR1 LGHDT and CDR2 YNNKEL (reference sequence). The length of the CDR3 is 14 residues. The CDR3 DNA follows: TGTGCCAGCAGCCAAAGTTACAGGACACCTGAAGCTTTCTTT. Its translation: CASSQSYRTPEAFF.

This chain joins TRBV5-1 and TRBJ1-2; 9 bases are a match to TRBD1. The CDR3 is 14 amino acids. The J segment lost 7 bases and the V segment lost 4 bases, leaving 8 bases of the junction unmatched. Germline V CDR1 and CDR2: SGHRS, YFSETQ. Written as DNA, the CDR3 is TGCGCCAGCAGCATCCGGGACAGGGAGGGTGGCTACACCTTC. This encodes CASSIRDREGGYTF.